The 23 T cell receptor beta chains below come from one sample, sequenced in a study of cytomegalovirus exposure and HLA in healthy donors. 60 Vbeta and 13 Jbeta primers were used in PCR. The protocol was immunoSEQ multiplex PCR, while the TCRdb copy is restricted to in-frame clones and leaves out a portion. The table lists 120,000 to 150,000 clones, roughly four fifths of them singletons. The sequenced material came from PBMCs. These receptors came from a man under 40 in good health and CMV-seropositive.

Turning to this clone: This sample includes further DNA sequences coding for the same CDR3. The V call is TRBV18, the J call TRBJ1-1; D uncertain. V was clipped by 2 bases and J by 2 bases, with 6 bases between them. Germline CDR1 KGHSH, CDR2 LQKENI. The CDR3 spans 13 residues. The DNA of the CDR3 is TGTGCCAGCTCACCATCCTTAAACACTGAAGCTTTCTTT. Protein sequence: CASSPSLNTEAFF.

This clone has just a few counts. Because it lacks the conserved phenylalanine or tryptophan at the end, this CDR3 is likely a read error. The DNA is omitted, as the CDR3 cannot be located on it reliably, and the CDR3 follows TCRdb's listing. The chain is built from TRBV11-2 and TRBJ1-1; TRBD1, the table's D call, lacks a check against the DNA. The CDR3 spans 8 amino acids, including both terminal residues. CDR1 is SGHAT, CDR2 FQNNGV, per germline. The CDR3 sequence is CASSLDQS.

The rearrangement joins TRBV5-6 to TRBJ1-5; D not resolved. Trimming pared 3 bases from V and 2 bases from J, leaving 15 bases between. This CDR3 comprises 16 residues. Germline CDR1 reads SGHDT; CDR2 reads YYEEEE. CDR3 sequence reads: CASSSLRGGGNQPQHF. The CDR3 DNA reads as TGTGCCAGCAGCTCGTTGCGGGGAGGAGGCAATCAGCCCCAGCATTTT.

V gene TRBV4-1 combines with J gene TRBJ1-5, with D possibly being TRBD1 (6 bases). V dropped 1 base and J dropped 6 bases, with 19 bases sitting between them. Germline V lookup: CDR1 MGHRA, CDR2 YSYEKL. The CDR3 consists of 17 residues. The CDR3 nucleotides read TGCGCCAGCAGCCAAGTTGGGGGCCGGAGTCGATTTCAGCCCCAGCATTTT. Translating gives CASSQVGGRSRFQPQHF.

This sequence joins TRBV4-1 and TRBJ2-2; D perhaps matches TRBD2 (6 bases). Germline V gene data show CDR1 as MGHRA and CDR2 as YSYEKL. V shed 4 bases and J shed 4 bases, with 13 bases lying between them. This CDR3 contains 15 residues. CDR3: CASSRLAGSTGELFF. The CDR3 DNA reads TGCGCCAGCAGCCGTCTGGCGGGGAGCACCGGGGAGCTGTTTTTT.

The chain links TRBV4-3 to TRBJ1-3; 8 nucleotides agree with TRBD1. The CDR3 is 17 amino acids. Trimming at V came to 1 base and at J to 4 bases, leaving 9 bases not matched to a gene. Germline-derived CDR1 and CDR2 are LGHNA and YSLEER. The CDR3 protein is CASSQGTGTITGNTIYF. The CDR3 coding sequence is TGCGCCAGCAGCCAAGGGACAGGGACAATCACCGGAAACACCATATATTTT.

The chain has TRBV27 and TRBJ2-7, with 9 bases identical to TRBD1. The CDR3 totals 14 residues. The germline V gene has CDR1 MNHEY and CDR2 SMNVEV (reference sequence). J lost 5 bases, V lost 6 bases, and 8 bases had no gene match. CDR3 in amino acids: CASRPGTGSHEQYF. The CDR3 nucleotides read TGTGCCAGCAGGCCCGGGACAGGGAGCCACGAGCAGTACTTC.

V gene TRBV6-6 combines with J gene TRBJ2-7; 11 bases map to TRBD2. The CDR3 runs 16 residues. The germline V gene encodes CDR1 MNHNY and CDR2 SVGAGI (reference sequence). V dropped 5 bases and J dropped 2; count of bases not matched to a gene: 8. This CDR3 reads CASSRTTSGIPYEQYF. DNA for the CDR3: TGTGCCAGCAGTCGGACGACTAGCGGGATCCCCTACGAGCAGTACTTC.

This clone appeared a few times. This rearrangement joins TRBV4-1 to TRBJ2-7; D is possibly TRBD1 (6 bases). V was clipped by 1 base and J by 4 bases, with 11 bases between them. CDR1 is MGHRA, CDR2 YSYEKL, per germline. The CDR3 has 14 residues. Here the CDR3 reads CASSQGFGTYEQYF. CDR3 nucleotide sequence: TGCGCCAGCAGCCAAGGGTTCGGGACATACGAGCAGTACTTC.

CDR3 coding DNA: TGTGCCAGCCGTAGCGGGAGGGGTTATTACAATGAGCAGTTCTTC. Protein product: CASRSGRGYYNEQFF. The chain links TRBV6-5 to TRBJ2-1; the match to TRBD2 covers 11 bases. The junction had 7 bases not matched to a gene; V was cut back by 8 bases and J by 4 bases. Germline V gene lookup returns CDR1 MNHEY and CDR2 SVGAGI. The CDR3 runs 15 residues.

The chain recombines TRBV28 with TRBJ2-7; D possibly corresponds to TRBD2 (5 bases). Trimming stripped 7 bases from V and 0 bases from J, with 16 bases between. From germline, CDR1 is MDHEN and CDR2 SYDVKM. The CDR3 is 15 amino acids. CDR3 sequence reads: CASTSPGSGSYEQYF. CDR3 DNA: TGTGCCAGCACCTCCCCGGGCAGCGGCTCCTACGAGCAGTACTTC.

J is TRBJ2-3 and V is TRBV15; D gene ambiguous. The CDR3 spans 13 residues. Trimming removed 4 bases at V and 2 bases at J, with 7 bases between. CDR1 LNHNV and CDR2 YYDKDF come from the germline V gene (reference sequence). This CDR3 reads CATSTDFTDTQYF. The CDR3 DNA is TGTGCCACCAGCACCGACTTCACAGATACGCAGTATTTT.

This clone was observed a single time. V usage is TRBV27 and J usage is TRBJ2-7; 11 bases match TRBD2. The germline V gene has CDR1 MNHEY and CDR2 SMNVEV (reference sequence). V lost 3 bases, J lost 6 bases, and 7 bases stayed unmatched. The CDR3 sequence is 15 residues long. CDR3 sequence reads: CASSLVAGGPGEQYF. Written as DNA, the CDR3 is TGTGCCAGCAGTTTGGTAGCGGGAGGGCCCGGCGAGCAGTACTTC.

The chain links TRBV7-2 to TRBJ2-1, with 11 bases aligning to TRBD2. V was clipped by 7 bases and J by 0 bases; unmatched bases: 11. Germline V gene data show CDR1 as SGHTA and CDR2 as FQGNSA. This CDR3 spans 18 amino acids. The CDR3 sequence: CASNRLAGPTPSYNEQFF. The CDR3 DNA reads TGTGCCAGCAACCGACTAGCGGGACCAACTCCCTCCTACAATGAGCAGTTCTTC.

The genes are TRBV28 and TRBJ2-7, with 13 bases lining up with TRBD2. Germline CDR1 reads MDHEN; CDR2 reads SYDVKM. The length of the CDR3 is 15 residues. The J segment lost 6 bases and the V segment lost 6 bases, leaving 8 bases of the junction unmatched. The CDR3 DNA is TGTGCCAGCAGACCCGGACTAGCGGGAGTGGTCGAGCAGTACTTC. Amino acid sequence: CASRPGLAGVVEQYF.

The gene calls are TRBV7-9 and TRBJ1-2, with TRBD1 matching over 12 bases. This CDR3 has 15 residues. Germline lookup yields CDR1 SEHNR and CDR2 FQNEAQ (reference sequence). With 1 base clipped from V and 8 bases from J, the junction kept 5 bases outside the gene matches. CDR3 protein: CASSLGGTGGQGYTF. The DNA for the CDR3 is TGTGCCAGCAGCTTAGGAGGGACAGGGGGCCAAGGCTACACCTTC.

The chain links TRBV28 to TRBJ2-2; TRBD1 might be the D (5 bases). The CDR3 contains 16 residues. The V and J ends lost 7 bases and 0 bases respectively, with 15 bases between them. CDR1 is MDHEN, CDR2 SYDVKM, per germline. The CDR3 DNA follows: TGTGCCAGCACTCTCTGGCAGGGCTCGAACACCGGGGAGCTGTTTTTT. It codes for CASTLWQGSNTGELFF. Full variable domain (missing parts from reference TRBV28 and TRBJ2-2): DVKVTQSSRYLVKRTGEKVFLECVQDMDHENMFWYRQDPGLGLRLIYFSYDVKMKEKGDIPEGYSVSREKKERFSLILESASTNQTSMYLCASTLWQGSNTGELFFGEGSRLTVL.

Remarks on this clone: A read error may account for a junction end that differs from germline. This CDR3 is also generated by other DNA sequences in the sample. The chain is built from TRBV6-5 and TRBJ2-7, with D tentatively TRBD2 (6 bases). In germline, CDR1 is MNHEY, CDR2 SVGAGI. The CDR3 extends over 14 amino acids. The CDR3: CASRARESGYEQYF. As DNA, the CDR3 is TGCGCCAGCAGGGCCCGGGAGTCCGGGTACGAGCAGTACTTC.

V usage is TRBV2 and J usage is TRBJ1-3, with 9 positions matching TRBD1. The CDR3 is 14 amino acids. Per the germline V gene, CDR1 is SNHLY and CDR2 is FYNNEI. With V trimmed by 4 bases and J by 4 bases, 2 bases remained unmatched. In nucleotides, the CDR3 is TGTGCCAGCAGTGTGGGGACAGGGGGAAACACCATATATTTT. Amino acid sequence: CASSVGTGGNTIYF.

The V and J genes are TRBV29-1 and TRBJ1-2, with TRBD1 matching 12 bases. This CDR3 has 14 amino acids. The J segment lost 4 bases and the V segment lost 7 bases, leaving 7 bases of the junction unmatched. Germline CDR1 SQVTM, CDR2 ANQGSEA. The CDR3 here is CSAEGTGGFYGYTF. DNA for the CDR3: TGCAGCGCCGAGGGGACAGGGGGCTTCTATGGCTACACCTTC.

The CDR3 DNA sequence: TGTGCCAGCAGCGGGGGGGGAGGTACAGATACGCAGTATTTT. It yields the protein CASSGGGGTDTQYF. The chain uses TRBV7-2 and TRBJ2-3; 7 bases map to TRBD2. Germline CDR1 and CDR2: SGHTA and FQGNSA. This CDR3 has 14 residues. Trimming removed 5 bases from V and 3 bases from J; junction bases left unmatched: 5.

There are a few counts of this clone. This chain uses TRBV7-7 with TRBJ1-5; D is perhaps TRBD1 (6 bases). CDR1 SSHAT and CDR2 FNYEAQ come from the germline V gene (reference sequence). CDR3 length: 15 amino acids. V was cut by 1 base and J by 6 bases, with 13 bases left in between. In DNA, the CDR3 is TGTGCCAGCAGCTTAGGGGGGGGGCTCGGTCAGCCCCAGCATTTT. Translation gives CASSLGGGLGQPQHF. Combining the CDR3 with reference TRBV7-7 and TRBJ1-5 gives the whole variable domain GAGVSQSPRYKVTKRGQDVTLRCDPISSHATLYWYQQALGQGPEFLTYFNYEAQPDKSGLPSDRFSAERPEGSISTLTIQRTEQRDSAMYRCASSLGGGLGQPQHFGDGTRLSIL.

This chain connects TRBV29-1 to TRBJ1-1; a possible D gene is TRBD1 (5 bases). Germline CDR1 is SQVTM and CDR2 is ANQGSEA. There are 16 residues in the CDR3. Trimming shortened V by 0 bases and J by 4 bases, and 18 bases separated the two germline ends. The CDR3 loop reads CSVEDLRWQGGTEAFF. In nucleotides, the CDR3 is TGCAGCGTTGAAGATCTTCGGTGGCAGGGAGGCACTGAAGCTTTCTTT.